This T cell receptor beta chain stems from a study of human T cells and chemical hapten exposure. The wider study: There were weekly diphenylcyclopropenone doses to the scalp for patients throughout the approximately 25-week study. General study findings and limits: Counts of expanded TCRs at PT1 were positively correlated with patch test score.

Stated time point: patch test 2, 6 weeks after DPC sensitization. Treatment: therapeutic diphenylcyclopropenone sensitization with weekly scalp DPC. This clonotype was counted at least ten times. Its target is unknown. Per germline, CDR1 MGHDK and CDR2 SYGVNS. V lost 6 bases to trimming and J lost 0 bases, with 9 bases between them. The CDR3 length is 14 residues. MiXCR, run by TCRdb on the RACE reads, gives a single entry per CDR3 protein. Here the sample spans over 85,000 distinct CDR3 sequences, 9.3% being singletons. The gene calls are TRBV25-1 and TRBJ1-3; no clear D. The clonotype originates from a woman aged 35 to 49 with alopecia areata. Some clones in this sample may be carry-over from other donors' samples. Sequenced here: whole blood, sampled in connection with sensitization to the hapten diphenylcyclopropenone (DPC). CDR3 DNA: TGTGCCAGCAGCGACGGGAACTCTGGAAACACCATATATTTT. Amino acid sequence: CASSDGNSGNTIYF.